This T cell receptor beta chain was observed in a study of PD-1 blockade in classical Hodgkin lymphoma. Overall study context: Once every 2 weeks, patients received intravenous nivolumab at 3 mg/kg.

Looked up from germline, CDR1 is SGHRS and CDR2 is YFSETQ. Trimming took 7 bases from V and 2 from J; bases not matched to a gene: 13. The CDR3 loop spans 16 amino acids. Whole-study results and caveats: Patients newly diagnosed and complete responders had comparable baseline diversity.

Only in-frame clones appear in the TCRdb table, and some are missing; sequencing was by immunoSEQ multiplex PCR. This table has under 30,000 clones, around 80% appearing once. Remarks on this clone: The target antigen is unknown.

In every patient, relapse followed autologous stem cell transplantation, while exposure to brentuximab vedotin differed. Magnetic negative selection was used to purify CD4+ T cells from thawed PBMCs. The source material was CD4+ T cells from blood, sampled at baseline. This sequence was found in a human donor with classical Hodgkin lymphoma. V is TRBV5-1 and J is TRBJ2-3, with 7 bases matching TRBD1. The CDR3 coding sequence is TGCGCCAGCTCTCCCTCAACAGGGGACCTCACAGATACGCAGTATTTT. Residues: CASSPSTGDLTDTQYF.